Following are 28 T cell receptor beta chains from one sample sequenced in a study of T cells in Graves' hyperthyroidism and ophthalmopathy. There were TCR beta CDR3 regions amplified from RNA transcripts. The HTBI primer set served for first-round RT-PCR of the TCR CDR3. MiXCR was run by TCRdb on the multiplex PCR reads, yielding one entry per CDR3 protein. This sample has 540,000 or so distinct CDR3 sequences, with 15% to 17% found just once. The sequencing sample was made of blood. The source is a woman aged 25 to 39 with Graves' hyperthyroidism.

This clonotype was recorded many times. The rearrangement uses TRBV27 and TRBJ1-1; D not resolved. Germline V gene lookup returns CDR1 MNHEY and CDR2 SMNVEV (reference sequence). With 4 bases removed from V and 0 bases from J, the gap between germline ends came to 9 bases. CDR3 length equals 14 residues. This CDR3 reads CASSSREMNTEAFF. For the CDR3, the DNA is TGTGCCAGCAGTTCTAGAGAGATGAACACTGAAGCTTTCTTT.

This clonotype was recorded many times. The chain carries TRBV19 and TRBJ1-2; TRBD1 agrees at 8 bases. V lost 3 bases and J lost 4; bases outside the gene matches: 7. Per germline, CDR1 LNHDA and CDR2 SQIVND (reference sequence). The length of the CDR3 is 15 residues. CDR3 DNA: TGTGCCAGTAGTATCGACAGGGGACGAAGCTATGGCTACACCTTC. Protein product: CASSIDRGRSYGYTF.

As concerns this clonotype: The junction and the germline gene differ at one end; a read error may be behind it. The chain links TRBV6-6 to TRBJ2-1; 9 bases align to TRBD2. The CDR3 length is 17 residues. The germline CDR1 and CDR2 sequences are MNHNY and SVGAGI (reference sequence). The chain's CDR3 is CASSYSANGLASGEEFF. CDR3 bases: TGTGCCAGCAGTTACTCCGCAAATGGACTAGCGAGCGGTGAGGAGTTCTTC.

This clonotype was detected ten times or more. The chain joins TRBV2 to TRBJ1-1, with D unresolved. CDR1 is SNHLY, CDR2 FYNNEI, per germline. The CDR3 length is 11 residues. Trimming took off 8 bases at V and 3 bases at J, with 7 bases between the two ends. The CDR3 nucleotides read TGTGCCAGCGAGGTGTACACTGAAGCTTTCTTT. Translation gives CASEVYTEAFF.

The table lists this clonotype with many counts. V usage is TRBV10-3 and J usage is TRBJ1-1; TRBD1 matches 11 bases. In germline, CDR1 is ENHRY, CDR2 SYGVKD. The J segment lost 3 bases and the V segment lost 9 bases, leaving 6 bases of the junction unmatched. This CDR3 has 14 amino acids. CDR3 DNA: TGTGCCATTCGGACAGGGGGCCAGGACACTGAAGCTTTCTTT. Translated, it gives CAIRTGGQDTEAFF.

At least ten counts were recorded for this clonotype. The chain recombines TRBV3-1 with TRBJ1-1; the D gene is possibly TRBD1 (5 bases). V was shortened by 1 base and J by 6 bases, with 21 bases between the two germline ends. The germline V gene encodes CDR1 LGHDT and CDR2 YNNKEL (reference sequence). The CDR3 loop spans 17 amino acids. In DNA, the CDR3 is TGTGCCAGCAGCCAAGTCACAGCTCGGGACGTTAAGGCTGAAGCTTTCTTT. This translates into CASSQVTARDVKAEAFF. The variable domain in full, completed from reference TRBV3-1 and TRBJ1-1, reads DTAVSQTPKYLVTQMGNDKSIKCEQNLGHDTMYWYKQDSKKFLKIMFSYNNKELIINETVPNRFSPKSPDKAHLNLHINSLELGDSAVYFCASSQVTARDVKAEAFFGQGTRLTVV.

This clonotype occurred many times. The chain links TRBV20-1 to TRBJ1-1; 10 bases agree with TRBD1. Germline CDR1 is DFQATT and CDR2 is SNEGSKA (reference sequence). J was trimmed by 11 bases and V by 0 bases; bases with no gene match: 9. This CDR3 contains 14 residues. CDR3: CSARDRRTGGFAFF. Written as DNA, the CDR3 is TGCAGTGCTAGAGATCGTAGGACAGGGGGTTTCGCTTTCTTT.

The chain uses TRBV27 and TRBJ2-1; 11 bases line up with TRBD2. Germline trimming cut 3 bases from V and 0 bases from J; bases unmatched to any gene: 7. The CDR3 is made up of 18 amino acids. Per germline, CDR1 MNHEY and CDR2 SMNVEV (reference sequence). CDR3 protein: CASSFTSGRRSSYNEQFF. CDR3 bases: TGTGCCAGCAGTTTCACTAGCGGGAGACGGAGCTCCTACAATGAGCAGTTCTTC.

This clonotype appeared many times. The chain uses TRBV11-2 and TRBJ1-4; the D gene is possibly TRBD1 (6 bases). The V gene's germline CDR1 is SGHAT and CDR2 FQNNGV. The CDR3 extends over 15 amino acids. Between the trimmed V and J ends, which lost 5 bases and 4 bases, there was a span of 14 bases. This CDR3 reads CASSLGQPNNEKLFF. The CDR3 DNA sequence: TGTGCCAGCAGCCTCGGACAGCCGAATAATGAAAAACTGTTTTTT.

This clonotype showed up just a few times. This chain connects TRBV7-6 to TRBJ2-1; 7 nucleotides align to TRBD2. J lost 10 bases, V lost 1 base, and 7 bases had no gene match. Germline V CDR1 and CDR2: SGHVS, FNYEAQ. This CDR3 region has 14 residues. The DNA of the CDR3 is TGTGCCAGCAGCTTAGGACCTGGGGGAGGGGAGCAGTTCTTC. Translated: CASSLGPGGGEQFF.

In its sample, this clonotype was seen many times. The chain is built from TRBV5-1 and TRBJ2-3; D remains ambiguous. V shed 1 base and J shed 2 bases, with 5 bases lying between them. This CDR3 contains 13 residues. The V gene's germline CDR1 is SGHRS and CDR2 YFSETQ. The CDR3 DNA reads TGCGCCAGCAGCTTGATCCTCACAGATACGCAGTATTTT. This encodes CASSLILTDTQYF.

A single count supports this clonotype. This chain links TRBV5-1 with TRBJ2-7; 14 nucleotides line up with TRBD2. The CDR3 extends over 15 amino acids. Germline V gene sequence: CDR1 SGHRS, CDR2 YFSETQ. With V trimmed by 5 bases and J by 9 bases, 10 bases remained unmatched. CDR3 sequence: CASRTGLAGEQVQYF. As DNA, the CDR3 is TGCGCCAGCAGAACGGGACTAGCGGGAGAACAAGTGCAGTACTTC. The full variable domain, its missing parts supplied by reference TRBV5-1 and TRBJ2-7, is KAGVTQTPRYLIKTRGQQVTLSCSPISGHRSVSWYQQTPGQGLQFLFEYFSETQRNKGNFPGRFSGRQFSNSRSEMNVSTLELGDSALYLCASRTGLAGEQVQYFGPGTRLTVT.

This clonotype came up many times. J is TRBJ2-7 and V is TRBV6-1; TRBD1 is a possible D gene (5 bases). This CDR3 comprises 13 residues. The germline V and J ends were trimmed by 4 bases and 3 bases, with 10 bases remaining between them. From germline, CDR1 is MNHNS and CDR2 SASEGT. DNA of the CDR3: TGTGCCAGCAGTGCCGACAGTGTCTACGAGCAGTACTTC. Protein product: CASSADSVYEQYF.

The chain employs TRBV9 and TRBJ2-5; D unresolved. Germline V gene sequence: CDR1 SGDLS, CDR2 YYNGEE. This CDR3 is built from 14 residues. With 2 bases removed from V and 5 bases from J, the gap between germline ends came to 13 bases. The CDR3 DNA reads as TGTGCCAGCAGCGTGGGTCCATCTGTCGAGACCCAGTACTTC. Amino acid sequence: CASSVGPSVETQYF.

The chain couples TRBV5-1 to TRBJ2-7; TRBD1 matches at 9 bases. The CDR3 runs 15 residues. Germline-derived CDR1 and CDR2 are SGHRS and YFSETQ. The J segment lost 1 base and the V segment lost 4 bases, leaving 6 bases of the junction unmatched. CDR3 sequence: CASSRDRVSSYEQYF. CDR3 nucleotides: TGCGCCAGCAGCCGGGACAGGGTTTCTTCCTACGAGCAGTACTTC.

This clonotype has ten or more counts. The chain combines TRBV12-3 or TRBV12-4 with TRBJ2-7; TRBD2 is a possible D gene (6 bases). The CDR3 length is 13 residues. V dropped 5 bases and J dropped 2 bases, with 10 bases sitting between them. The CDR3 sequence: CASSGDFPYEQYF. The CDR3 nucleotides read TGTGCCAGCAGTGGGGACTTTCCCTACGAGCAGTACTTC.

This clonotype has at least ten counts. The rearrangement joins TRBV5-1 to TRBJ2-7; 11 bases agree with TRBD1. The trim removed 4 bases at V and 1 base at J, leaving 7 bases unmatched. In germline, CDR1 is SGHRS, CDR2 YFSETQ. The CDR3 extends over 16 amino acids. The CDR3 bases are TGCGCCAGCAGCATATCCGGGACAGGGGGTTCCTACGAGCAGTACTTC. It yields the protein CASSISGTGGSYEQYF. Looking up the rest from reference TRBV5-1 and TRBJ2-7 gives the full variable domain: KAGVTQTPRYLIKTRGQQVTLSCSPISGHRSVSWYQQTPGQGLQFLFEYFSETQRNKGNFPGRFSGRQFSNSRSEMNVSTLELGDSALYLCASSISGTGGSYEQYFGPGTRLTVT.

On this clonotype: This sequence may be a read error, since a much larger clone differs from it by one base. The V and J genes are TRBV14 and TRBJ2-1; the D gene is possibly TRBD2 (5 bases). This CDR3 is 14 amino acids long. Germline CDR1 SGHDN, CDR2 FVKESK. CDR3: CVSSQSGSGNEQFF. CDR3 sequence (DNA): TGTGTCAGCAGCCAGTCGGGGAGCGGCAATGAGCAGTTCTTC.

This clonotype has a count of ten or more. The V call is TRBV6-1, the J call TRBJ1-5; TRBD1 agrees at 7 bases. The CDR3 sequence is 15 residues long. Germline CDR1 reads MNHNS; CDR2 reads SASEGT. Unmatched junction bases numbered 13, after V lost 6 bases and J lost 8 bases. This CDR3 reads CASRDGQVLSKPQHF. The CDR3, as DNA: TGTGCCAGCAGAGACGGACAGGTCCTGTCGAAGCCCCAGCATTTT.

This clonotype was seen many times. The CDR3 spells CSALREGNEQYF. The DNA for the CDR3 is TGCAGTGCCTTGCGGGAGGGAAACGAGCAGTACTTC. V gene TRBV20-1 combines with J gene TRBJ2-7, with 9 bases fitting TRBD2. Germline CDR1 DFQATT, CDR2 SNEGSKA (reference sequence). Trimming removed 6 bases from V and 5 bases from J; junction bases left unmatched: 5. The CDR3 runs 12 residues.

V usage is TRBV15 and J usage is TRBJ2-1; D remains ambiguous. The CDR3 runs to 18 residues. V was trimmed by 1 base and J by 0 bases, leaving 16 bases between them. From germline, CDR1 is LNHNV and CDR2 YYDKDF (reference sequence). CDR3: CATSRAAVHVRSYNEQFF. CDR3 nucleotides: TGTGCCACCAGCAGAGCTGCAGTTCACGTTCGCTCCTACAATGAGCAGTTCTTC.

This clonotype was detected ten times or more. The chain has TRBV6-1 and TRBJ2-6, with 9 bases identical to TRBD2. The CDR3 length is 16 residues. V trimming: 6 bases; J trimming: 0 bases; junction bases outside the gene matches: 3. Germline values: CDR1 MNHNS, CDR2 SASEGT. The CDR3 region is CASRLAGDSGANVLTF. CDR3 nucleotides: TGTGCCAGCAGACTAGCGGGCGACTCTGGGGCCAACGTCCTGACTTTC.

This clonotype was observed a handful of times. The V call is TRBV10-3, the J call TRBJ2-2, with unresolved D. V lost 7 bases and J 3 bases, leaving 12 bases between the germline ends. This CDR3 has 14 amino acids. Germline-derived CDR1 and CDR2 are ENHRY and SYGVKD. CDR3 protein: CAIKGATDTGELFF. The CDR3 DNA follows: TGTGCCATCAAGGGCGCTACTGACACCGGGGAGCTGTTTTTT.

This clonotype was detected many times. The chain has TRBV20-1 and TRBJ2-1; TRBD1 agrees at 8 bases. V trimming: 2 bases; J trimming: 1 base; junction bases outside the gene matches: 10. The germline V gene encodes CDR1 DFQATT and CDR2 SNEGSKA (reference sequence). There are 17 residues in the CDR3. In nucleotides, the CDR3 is TGCAGTGCTAGAATCACAGGGGGTGGGAGATCCTACAATGAGCAGTTCTTC. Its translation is CSARITGGGRSYNEQFF.

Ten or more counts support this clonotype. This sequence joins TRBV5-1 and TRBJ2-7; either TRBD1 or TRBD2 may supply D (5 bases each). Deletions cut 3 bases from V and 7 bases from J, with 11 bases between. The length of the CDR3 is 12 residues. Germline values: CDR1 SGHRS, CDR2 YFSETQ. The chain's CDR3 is CASSYGAEEQYF. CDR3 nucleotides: TGCGCCAGCAGCTACGGGGCCGAGGAGCAGTACTTC.

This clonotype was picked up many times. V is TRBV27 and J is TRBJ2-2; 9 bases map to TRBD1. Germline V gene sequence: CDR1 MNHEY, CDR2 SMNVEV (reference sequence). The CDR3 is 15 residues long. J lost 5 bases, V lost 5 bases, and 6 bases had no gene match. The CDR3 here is CASSLGQGPTGELFF. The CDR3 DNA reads TGTGCCAGCAGTCTCGGACAGGGGCCAACCGGGGAGCTGTTTTTT.

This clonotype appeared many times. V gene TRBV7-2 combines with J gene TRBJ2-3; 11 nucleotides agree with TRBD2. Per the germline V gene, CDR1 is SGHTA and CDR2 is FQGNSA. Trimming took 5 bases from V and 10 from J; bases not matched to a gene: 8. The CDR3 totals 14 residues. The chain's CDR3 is CASSPSTSGSPQYF. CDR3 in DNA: TGTGCCAGCAGCCCATCCACTAGCGGGAGTCCGCAGTATTTT.

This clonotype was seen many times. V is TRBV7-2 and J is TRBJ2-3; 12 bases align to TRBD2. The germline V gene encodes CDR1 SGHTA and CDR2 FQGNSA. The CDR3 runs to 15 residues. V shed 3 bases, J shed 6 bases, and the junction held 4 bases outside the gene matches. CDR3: CASSLTSGSWDTQYF. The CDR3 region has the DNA TGTGCCAGCAGCTTGACTAGCGGGAGCTGGGATACGCAGTATTTT.